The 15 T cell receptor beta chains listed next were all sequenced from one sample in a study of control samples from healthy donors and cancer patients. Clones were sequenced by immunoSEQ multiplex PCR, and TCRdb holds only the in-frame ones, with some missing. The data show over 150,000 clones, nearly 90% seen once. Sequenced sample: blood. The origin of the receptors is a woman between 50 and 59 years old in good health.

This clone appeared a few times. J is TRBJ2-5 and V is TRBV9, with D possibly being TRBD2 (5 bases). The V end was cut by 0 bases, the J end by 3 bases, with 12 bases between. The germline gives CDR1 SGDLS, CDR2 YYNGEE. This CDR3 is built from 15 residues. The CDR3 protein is CASSVGNNGEETQYF. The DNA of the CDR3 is TGTGCCAGCAGCGTAGGTAACAACGGGGAAGAGACCCAGTACTTC.

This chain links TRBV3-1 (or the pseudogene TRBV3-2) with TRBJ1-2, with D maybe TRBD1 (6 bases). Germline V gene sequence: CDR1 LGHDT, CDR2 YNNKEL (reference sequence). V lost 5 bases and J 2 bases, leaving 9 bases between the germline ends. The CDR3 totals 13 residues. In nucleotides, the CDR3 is TGTGCCAGCAGCACAGGGTCGAACTATGGCTACACCTTC. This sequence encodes CASSTGSNYGYTF.

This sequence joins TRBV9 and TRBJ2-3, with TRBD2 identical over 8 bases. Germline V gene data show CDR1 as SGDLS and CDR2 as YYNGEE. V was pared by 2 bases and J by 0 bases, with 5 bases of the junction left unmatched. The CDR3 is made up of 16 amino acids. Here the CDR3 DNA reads TGTGCCAGCAGCGTGCACGGGACTAGAAGCACAGATACGCAGTATTTT. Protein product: CASSVHGTRSTDTQYF.

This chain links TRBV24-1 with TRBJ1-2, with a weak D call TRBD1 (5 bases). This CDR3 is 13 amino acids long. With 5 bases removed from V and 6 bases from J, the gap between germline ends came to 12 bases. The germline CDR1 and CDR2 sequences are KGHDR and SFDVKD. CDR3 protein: CATSGTGLDGYTF. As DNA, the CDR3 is TGTGCCACCAGTGGTACAGGTCTTGATGGCTACACCTTC.

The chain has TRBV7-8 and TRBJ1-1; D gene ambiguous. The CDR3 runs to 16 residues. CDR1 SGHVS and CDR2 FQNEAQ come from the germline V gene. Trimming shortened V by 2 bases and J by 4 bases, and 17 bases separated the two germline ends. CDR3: CASSLYVGSSTTEAFF. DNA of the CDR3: TGTGCCAGCAGCTTATATGTGGGCAGTTCGACCACTGAAGCTTTCTTT.

The CDR3 loop is CASSEPGLANTEAFF. CDR3 nucleotides: TGTGCCAGCAGCGAACCCGGGCTGGCGAACACTGAAGCTTTCTTT. The V and J genes are TRBV2 and TRBJ1-1; D not certain. The CDR3 is 15 amino acids. Trimming stripped 6 bases from V and 1 base from J, with 15 bases between. Germline V gene data show CDR1 as SNHLY and CDR2 as FYNNEI.

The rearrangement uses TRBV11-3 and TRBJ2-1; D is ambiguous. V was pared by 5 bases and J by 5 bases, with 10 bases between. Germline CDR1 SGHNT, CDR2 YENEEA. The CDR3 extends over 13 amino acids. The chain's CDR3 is CASSTGRNNEQFF. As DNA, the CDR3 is TGTGCCAGCAGCACCGGACGGAACAATGAGCAGTTCTTC.

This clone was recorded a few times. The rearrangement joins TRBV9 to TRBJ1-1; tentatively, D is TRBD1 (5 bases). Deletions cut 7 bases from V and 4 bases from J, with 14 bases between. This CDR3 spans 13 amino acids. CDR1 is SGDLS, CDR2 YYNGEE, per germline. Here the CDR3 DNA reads TGTGCCAGCCAAGGGCAGGGCGGCACTGAAGCTTTCTTT. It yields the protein CASQGQGGTEAFF.

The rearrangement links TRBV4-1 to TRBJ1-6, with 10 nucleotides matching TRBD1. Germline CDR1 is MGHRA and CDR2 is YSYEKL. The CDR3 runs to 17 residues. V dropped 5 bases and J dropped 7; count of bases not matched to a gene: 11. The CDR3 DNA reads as TGCGCCAGCAGCTTGGGACAGGGGATGGGGATGAATTCACCCCTCCACTTT. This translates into CASSLGQGMGMNSPLHF.

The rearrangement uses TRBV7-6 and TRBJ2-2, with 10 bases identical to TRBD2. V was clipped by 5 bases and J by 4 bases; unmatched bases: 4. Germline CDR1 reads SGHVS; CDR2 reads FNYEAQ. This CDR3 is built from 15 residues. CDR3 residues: CASSPTSGLTGELFF. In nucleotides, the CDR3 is TGTGCCAGCAGCCCGACTAGCGGGCTCACCGGGGAGCTGTTTTTT.

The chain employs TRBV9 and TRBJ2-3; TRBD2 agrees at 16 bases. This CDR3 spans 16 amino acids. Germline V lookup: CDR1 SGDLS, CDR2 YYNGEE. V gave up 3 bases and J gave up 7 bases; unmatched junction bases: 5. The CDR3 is CASSEGLAGGPHTQYF. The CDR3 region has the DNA TGTGCCAGCAGCGAGGGACTAGCGGGGGGGCCGCATACGCAGTATTTT.

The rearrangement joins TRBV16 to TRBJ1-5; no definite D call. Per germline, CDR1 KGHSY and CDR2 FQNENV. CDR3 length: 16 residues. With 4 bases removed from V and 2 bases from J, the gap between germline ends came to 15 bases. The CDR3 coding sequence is TGTGCCAGCAGCCTCCAATGGGTGACGGGCAATCAGCCCCAGCATTTT. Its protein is CASSLQWVTGNQPQHF.

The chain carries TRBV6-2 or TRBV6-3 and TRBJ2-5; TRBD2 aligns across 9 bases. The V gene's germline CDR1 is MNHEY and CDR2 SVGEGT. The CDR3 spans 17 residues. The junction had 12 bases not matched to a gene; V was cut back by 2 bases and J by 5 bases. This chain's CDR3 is CASSYIRAGGTLETQYF. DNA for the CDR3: TGTGCCAGCAGTTACATAAGAGCGGGAGGTACCCTTGAGACCCAGTACTTC.

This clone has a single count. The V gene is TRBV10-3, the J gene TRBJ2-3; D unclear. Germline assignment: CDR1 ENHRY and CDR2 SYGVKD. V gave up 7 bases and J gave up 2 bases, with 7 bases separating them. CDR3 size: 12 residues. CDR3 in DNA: TGTGCCATCACAGGTTCCACAGATACGCAGTATTTT. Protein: CAITGSTDTQYF.

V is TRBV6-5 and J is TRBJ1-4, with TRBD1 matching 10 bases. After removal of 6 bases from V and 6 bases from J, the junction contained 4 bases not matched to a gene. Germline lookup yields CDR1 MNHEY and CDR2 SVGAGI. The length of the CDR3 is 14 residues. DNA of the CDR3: TGTGCCAGCAGGACAGGGGGCGTTGATGAAAAACTGTTTTTT. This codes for CASRTGGVDEKLFF.